Listed here are 4 T cell receptor beta chains from one sample, sequenced in a study of cytomegalovirus exposure and HLA in healthy donors. The PCR used 60 Vbeta and 13 Jbeta primers. Sequencing was performed with immunoSEQ multiplex PCR; in TCRdb, only in-frame clones are kept and a portion is missing. In the table there are 200,000 to 250,000 clones, 70% to 80% of which are singletons. The sequencing input was PBMCs. Every receptor here comes from a woman aged 60-75 years in good health and CMV-seropositive.

The chain links TRBV2 to TRBJ2-1; no firm D call. V was clipped by 4 bases and J by 4 bases, with 8 bases between them. There are 13 residues in the CDR3. The V gene's germline CDR1 is SNHLY and CDR2 FYNNEI. The CDR3 region is CASSVSKYNEQFF. The CDR3 nucleotides read TGTGCCAGCAGTGTTTCCAAATACAATGAGCAGTTCTTC.

The chain has TRBV6-1 and TRBJ2-5; possibly TRBD2 for D (5 bases). Germline V gives CDR1 MNHNS, CDR2 SASEGT. The V and J ends lost 5 bases and 3 bases respectively, with 13 bases between them. CDR3 size: 14 residues. The CDR3 region is CASSPPGLEETQYF. Written as DNA, the CDR3 is TGTGCCAGCAGTCCCCCGGGGTTAGAAGAGACCCAGTACTTC.

The V gene is TRBV28, the J gene TRBJ1-2; D call uncertain. This CDR3 is 15 amino acids long. Between the trimmed V and J ends, which lost 6 bases and 5 bases, there was a span of 19 bases. Germline V gene sequence: CDR1 MDHEN, CDR2 SYDVKM. CDR3 loop: CASSQAPGLWYGYTF. In nucleotides, the CDR3 is TGTGCCAGCAGCCAAGCCCCAGGACTGTGGTATGGCTACACCTTC.

This clone appeared a single time. The genes are TRBV19 and TRBJ1-2, with D unclear. CDR3 length equals 10 residues. V was trimmed by 10 bases and J by 10 bases, leaving 13 bases between them. Germline values: CDR1 LNHDA, CDR2 SQIVND (reference sequence). CDR3 bases: TGTGCCACCTCGCTCCGGGTCTACACCTTC. It specifies CATSLRVYTF.